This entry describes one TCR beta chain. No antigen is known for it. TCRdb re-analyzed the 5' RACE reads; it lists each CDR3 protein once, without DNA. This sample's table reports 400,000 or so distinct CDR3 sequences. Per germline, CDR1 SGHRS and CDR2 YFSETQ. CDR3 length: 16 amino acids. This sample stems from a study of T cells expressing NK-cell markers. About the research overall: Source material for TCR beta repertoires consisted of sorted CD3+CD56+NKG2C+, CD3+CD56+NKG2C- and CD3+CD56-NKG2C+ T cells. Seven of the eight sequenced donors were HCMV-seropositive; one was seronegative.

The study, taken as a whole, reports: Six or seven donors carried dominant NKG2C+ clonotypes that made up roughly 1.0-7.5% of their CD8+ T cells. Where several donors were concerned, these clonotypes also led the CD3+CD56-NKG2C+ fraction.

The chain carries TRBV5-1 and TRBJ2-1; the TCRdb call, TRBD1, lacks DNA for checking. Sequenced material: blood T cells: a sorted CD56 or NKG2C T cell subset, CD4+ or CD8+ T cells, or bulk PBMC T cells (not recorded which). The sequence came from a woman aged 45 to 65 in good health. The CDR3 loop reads CASSAYRVRYNNEQFF.